This T cell receptor beta chain was identified in a study of blood T cells in healthy people across ages. For the second PCR, which ran for 7 to 11 cycles, a sample-barcoded 5' primer and a J-beta primer mix were used. TCRdb used MiXCR to reprocess the 5' RACE reads, holding one entry per CDR3 protein. The repertoire includes 1.2 million to 1.5 million distinct CDR3 sequences, 45% to 70% of them detected once, and approximately 7% sits in the top ten. Comment on this clonotype: The antigen is undetermined.

Researchers collected ten milliliters of peripheral blood from every single donor. Study-level results: Expanded clonotype shifts may have been confounded, as the donors had an unknown CMV status.

V lost 4 bases to trimming and J lost 4 bases, with 15 bases between them. The germline V gene encodes CDR1 SGHKS and CDR2 YYEKEE (reference sequence). CDR3 length: 14 residues. The rearrangement links TRBV5-5 to TRBJ2-7, with D tentatively TRBD1 (5 bases). The TCR sequence derives from a man between 18 and 35 years old in good health. The sequencing sample was made of blood. The CDR3 region has the DNA TGTGCCAGCAGCCCAGGGCCCGCCAATTACGAGCAGTACTTC. It codes for CASSPGPANYEQYF.